The 3 T cell receptor beta chains in this list originate from one sample, sequenced in a study of radiotherapy plus CTLA-4 blockade in lung cancer. The method was immunoSEQ multiplex PCR; TCRdb's version includes in-frame clones alone and lacks a portion of them. The top ten hold roughly 10% of the sample, which has about 68,000 clones, 65% to 80% seen once. The sample in question was peripheral blood, obtained from a patient treated with radiotherapy plus ipilimumab. The receptor set was obtained from a human donor with non-small cell lung cancer who had a complete response to radiotherapy plus ipilimumab.

This rearrangement joins TRBV7-2 to TRBJ1-5, with D unresolved. The germline gives CDR1 SGHTA, CDR2 FQGNSA. This CDR3 is built from 12 residues. Between the trimmed V and J ends, which lost 4 bases and 6 bases, there was a span of 7 bases. The CDR3 coding sequence is TGTGCCAGCAGCTCCAGTGGTCAGCCCCAGCATTTT. This translates into CASSSSGQPQHF.

This clone occurred a few times. The V call is TRBV19, the J call TRBJ2-1; no firm D call. The CDR3 length is 16 residues. Per the germline V gene, CDR1 is LNHDA and CDR2 is SQIVND (reference sequence). Trimming took off 4 bases at V and 1 base at J, with 14 bases between the two ends. This CDR3 is CASSTVRHTSYNEQFF. The DNA of the CDR3 is TGTGCCAGTAGTACCGTTCGCCATACTTCCTACAATGAGCAGTTCTTC.

V gene TRBV7-6 combines with J gene TRBJ2-5; 10 bases align to TRBD1. Trimming at V came to 4 bases and at J to 7 bases, leaving 9 bases not matched to a gene. The CDR3 is made up of 15 amino acids. Per the germline V gene, CDR1 is SGHVS and CDR2 is FNYEAQ. The CDR3 DNA reads TGTGCCAGCAGCTACCGGACAGGGGGACTGGGGACCCAGTACTTC. It translates to CASSYRTGGLGTQYF.